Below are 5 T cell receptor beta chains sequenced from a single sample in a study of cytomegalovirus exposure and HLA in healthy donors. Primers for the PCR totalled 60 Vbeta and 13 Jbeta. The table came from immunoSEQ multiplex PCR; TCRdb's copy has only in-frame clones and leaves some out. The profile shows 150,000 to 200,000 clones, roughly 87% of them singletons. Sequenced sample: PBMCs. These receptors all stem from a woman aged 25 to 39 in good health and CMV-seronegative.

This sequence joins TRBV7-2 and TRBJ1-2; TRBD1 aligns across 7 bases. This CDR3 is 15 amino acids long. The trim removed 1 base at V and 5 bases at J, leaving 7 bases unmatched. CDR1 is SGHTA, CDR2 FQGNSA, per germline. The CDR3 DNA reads TGTGCCAGCAGCTTAGGGACAGGCGTGAGTTATGGCTACACCTTC. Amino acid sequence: CASSLGTGVSYGYTF.

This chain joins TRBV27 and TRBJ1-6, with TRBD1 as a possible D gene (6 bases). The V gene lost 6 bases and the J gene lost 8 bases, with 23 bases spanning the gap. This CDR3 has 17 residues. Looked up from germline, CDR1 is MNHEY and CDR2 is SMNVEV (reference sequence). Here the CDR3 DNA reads TGTGCCAGCAGCCGTATGTTTATAGGGGCAGGGGATTCACCCCTCCACTTT. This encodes CASSRMFIGAGDSPLHF.

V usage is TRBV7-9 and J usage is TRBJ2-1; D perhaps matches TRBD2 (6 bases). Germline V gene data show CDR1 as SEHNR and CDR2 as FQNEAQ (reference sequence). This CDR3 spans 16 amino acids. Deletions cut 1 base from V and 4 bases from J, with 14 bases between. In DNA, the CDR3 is TGTGCCAGCAGCTTAGGAACTGGTCGGGAGTACAATGAGCAGTTCTTC. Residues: CASSLGTGREYNEQFF.

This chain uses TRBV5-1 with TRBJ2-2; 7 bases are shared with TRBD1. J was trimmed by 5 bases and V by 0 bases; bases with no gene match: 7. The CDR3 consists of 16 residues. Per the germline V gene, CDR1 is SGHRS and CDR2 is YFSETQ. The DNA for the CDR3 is TGCGCCAGCAGCTTGGTCCCGGGACAGAGAACCGGGGAGCTGTTTTTT. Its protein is CASSLVPGQRTGELFF.

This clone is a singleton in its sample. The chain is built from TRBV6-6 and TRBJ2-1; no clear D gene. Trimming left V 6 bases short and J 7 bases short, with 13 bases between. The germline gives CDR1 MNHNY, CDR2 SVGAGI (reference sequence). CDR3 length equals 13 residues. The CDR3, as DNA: TGTGCCAGCAGCCGTCTCGACTCGAATGAGCAGTTCTTC. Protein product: CASSRLDSNEQFF.